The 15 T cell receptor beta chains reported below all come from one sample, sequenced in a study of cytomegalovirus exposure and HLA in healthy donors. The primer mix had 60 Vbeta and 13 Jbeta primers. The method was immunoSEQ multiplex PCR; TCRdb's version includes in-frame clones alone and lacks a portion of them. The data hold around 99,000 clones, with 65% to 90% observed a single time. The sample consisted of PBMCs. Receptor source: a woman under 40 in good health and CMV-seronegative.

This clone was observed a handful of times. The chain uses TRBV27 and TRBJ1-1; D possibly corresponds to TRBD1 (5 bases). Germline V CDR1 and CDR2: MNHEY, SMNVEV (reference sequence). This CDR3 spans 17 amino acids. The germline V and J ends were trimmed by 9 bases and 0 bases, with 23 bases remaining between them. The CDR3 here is CARKGGFLRDLNTEAFF. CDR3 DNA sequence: TGTGCCAGAAAGGGAGGGTTCCTCAGGGACCTGAACACTGAAGCTTTCTTT.

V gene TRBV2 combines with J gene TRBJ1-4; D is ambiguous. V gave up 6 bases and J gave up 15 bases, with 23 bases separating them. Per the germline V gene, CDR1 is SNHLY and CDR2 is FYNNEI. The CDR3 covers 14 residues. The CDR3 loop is CASSPPPGRKTVFF. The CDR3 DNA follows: TGTGCCAGCAGCCCTCCCCCGGGTAGAAAAACGGTGTTTTTT.

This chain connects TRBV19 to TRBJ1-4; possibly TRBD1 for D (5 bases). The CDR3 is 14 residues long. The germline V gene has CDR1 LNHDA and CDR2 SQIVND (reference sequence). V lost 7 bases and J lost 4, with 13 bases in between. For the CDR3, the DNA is TGTGCCAGTACCTACCAGGGAGGTAATGAAAAACTGTTTTTT. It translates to CASTYQGGNEKLFF.

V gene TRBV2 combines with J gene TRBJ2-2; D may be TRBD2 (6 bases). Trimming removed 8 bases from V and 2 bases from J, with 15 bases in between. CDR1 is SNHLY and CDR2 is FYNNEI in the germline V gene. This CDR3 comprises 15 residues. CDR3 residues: CASSSRSGNTGELFF. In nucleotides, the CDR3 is TGTGCCAGCTCTTCCCGTAGCGGAAACACCGGGGAGCTGTTTTTT.

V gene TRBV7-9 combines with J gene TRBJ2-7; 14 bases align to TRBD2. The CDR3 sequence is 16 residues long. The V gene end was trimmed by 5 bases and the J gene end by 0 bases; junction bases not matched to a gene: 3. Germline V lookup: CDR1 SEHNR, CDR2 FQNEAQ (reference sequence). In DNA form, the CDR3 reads TGTGCCAGCAGCCTGGGACTAGCGGGAGACTCCTACGAGCAGTACTTC. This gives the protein CASSLGLAGDSYEQYF.

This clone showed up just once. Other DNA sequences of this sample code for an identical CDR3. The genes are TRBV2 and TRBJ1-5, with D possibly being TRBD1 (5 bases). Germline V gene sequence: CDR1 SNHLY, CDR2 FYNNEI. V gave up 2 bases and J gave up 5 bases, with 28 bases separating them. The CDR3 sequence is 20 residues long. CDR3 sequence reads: CASSEFMGGKDFQLDQPQHF. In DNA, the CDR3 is TGTGCCAGCAGTGAATTTATGGGGGGTAAGGATTTTCAGCTGGATCAGCCCCAGCATTTT.

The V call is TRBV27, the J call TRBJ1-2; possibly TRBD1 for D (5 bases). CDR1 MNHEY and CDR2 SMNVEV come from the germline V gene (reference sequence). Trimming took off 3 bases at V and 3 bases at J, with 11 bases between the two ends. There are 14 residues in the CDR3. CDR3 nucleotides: TGTGCCAGCAGTTTGGTTGCAGGGTACTATGGCTACACCTTC. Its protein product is CASSLVAGYYGYTF.

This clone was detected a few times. The CDR3 DNA reads TGTGCCACCAGCCCTACGGGACATCTGTATGGCTACACCTTC. It is translated as CATSPTGHLYGYTF. The chain has TRBV15 and TRBJ1-2; TRBD1 might be the D (6 bases). CDR1 and CDR2 from the germline V gene are LNHNV and YYDKDF (reference sequence). Trimming left V 5 bases short and J 5 bases short, with 15 bases between. The CDR3 totals 14 residues.

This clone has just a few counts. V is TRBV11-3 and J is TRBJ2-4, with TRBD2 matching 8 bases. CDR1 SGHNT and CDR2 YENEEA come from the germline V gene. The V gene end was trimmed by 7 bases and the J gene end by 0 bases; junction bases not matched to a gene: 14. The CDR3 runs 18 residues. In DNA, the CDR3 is TGTGCCAGCACCGACACAGCGGGAGCGAGTAAAGCCAAAAACATTCAGTACTTC. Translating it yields CASTDTAGASKAKNIQYF.

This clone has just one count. The CDR3, as DNA: TGTGCCAGCAGCGTAGGTGTGAGTAAGAATGAGCAGTTCTTC. Amino acids: CASSVGVSKNEQFF. V usage is TRBV9 and J usage is TRBJ2-1; D is unclear. V was cut by 0 bases and J by 7 bases, with 11 bases left in between. The CDR3 length is 14 residues. Germline V gene sequence: CDR1 SGDLS, CDR2 YYNGEE.

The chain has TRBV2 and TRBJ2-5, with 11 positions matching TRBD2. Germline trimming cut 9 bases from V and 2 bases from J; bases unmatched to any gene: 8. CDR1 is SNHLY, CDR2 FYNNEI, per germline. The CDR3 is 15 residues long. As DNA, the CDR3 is TGTGCCAGACGACCTGGGACTAGCGGTCAAGAGACCCAGTACTTC. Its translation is CARRPGTSGQETQYF.

The DNA for the CDR3 is TGTGCCAGCAGCTCCGAATCCGGGACTAAAATCACAGATACGCAGTATTTT. It encodes CASSSESGTKITDTQYF. The rearrangement joins TRBV7-9 to TRBJ2-3; TRBD2 matches 7 bases. After removal of 4 bases from V and 2 bases from J, the junction contained 12 bases not matched to a gene. Germline lookup yields CDR1 SEHNR and CDR2 FQNEAQ (reference sequence). This CDR3 is built from 17 residues.

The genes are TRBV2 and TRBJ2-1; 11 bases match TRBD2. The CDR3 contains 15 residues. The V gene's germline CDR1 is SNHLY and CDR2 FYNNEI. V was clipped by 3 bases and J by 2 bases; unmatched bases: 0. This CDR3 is CASSEGLAAYNEQFF. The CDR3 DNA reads TGTGCCAGCAGTGAGGGACTAGCGGCCTACAATGAGCAGTTCTTC.

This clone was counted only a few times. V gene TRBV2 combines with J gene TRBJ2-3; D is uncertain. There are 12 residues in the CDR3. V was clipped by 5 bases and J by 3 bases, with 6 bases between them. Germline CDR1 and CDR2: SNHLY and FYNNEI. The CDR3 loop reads CASSPQTDTQYF. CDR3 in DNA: TGTGCCAGCAGTCCTCAGACAGATACGCAGTATTTT.

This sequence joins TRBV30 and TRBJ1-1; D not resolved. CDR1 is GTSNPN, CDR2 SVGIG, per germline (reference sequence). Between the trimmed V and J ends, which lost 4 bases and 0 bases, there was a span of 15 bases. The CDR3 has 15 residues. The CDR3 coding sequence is TGTGCCTGGACTTTCCCTCACGGGATGAACACTGAAGCTTTCTTT. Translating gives CAWTFPHGMNTEAFF.